This TCR beta chain appears in the sequencing data of a study of blood T cells in healthy people across ages. For the second PCR, which ran for about 6 to 11 cycles, a sample-barcoded 5' primer and a J-beta primer mix were used. TCRdb reprocessed the 5' RACE reads via MiXCR and lists one record per CDR3 protein. The sample has 650,000 to 800,000 distinct CDR3 sequences, under 45% seen once; the top ten hold approximately 20%. From germline, CDR1 is SGHTS and CDR2 YDEGEE. Trimming cost V 5 bases and J 8 bases; bases outside gene matches: 9. This CDR3 is 15 amino acids long. Material for sequencing was blood. This sequence originates from a man aged 60 to 69 in good health. V gene TRBV5-8 combines with J gene TRBJ2-2; 10 bases are shared with TRBD2. CDR3 coding DNA: TGTGCCAGCAGTCTGCAACTAGCGGGATCTGGGGAGCTGTTTTTT. Its translation: CASSLQLAGSGELFF.